What follows describes a single TCR beta chain. The data originate from a study of memory CD4+ T cells and cytomegalovirus serostatus. Single viable CD3+CD4+CD8-CD45RO+ cells were sorted as the memory CD4+ T cells. The CDR3 runs 11 residues. The ends were cut back, 0 bases at V and 3 bases at J, with 1 base in the middle. CDR1 is SGHRS, CDR2 YFSETQ, per germline. This table comes from immunoSEQ multiplex PCR, and its TCRdb copy is limited to in-frame clones, with some not included. The table records tens of thousands of clones, about 79% of them present only once. Input material: memory CD4+ T cells from blood. The clonotype was recovered from an adult in good health and CMV-seronegative. The chain couples TRBV5-1 to TRBJ2-7; D remains ambiguous. In nucleotides, the CDR3 is TGCGCCAGCAGCTTGGACTACGAGCAGTACTTC. This encodes CASSLDYEQYF.